This TCR beta chain derives from a study of cytomegalovirus exposure and HLA in healthy donors. CDR1 is SEHNR, CDR2 FQNEAQ, per germline (reference sequence). The V end lost 5 bases, the J end lost 3 bases, and 11 bases lay between the germline ends. This CDR3 region has 14 residues. This PCR relied on a set of 60 Vbeta primers and 13 Jbeta primers. The data were produced by immunoSEQ multiplex PCR, yet TCRdb's version contains in-frame clones alone and is incomplete. Counted here are approximately 140,000 clones, 79% occurring once; the ten biggest clones make up around 6.3%. A few counts support this clone. The antigen is not known. Study observations and caveats: Follow-up analysis later connected one missense variant in DCLRE1C with trimming of TCR beta V- and J-genes.

The sequencing sample was made of PBMCs. This clonotype was obtained from a man aged 50-60 years in good health and CMV-seropositive. The chain is built from TRBV7-9 and TRBJ1-5; TRBD1 might be the D (6 bases). The CDR3 spells CASSPWTDNQPQHF. In nucleotides, the CDR3 is TGTGCCAGCAGCCCCTGGACAGACAATCAGCCCCAGCATTTT.